This TCR beta chain was sequenced in a study of beta chain features in type 1 diabetes. General study findings and limits: The study notes PCR might favor shorter templates equally in patients and controls. cDNA-based reads could over-represent cells with high TCR expression. The naive, central memory and Treg TCRB repertoires looked more alike in patients than they did in healthy donors.

Expressed TCRB transcripts were sequenced after all isolated RNA was converted to cDNA. The method was immunoSEQ multiplex PCR; TCRdb's version includes in-frame clones alone and lacks a portion of them. The profile shows fewer than 650,000 clones, 15% to 19% of them singletons. This clone was observed a handful of times. Its antigen remains unidentified. This receptor was obtained from a man younger than 35 in good health. The specimen sequenced was naive CD4+ T cells from blood.

CDR3 residues: CASSRGGGSGEQFF. The CDR3 DNA reads as TGTGCCAGCTCACGTGGCGGGGGAAGCGGTGAGCAGTTCTTC. This chain links TRBV18 with TRBJ2-1; 7 nucleotides line up with TRBD2. V lost 4 bases, J lost 9 bases, and 9 bases stayed unmatched. The CDR3 length is 14 residues. Germline V gene data show CDR1 as KGHSH and CDR2 as LQKENI.